Below, 10 T cell receptor beta chains from the same sample are listed, as sequenced in a study of cytomegalovirus exposure and HLA in healthy donors. PCR employed 60 Vbeta and 13 Jbeta primers. Using immunoSEQ multiplex PCR, the repertoire was profiled, and TCRdb retains in-frame clones only, with some absent. This sample carries about 160,000 clones, 80% to 90% of them seen once, and the ten largest clones take approximately 7%. Sequencing used PBMCs. The receptors were sampled from a woman younger than 45 in good health and CMV-seropositive.

In its sample, this clone ranks as medium-sized. Here the CDR3 reads CASSVQAGTEAFF. DNA of the CDR3: TGTGCCAGCAGTGTCCAGGCAGGGACTGAAGCTTTCTTT. The rearrangement uses TRBV2 and TRBJ1-1; possible D gene TRBD1, 5 bases. Trimming removed 4 bases at V and 5 bases at J, with 11 bases between. The CDR3 covers 13 residues. Germline assignment: CDR1 SNHLY and CDR2 FYNNEI.

The chain links TRBV9 to TRBJ1-2; TRBD1 agrees at 10 bases. The CDR3 has 15 residues. CDR1 and CDR2 from the germline V gene are SGDLS and YYNGEE. Trimming took 4 bases from V and 6 from J; bases not matched to a gene: 9. The CDR3 bases are TGTGCCAGCAGCACAGGGACAGGGGACCTCCATGGCTACACCTTC. Residues: CASSTGTGDLHGYTF.

The gene calls are TRBV27 and TRBJ2-7; tentative D call: TRBD1 (5 bases). Deletions cut 3 bases from V and 3 bases from J, with 21 bases between. The CDR3 is 17 amino acids. Germline lookup yields CDR1 MNHEY and CDR2 SMNVEV (reference sequence). The CDR3 loop reads CASSFQSTGEFDYEQYF. CDR3 sequence (DNA): TGTGCCAGCAGTTTCCAGTCCACAGGAGAATTCGACTACGAGCAGTACTTC.

A single count supports this clone. CDR3: CAWSKGHLGNTIYF. In nucleotides, the CDR3 is TGTGCCTGGAGTAAGGGACACCTAGGAAACACCATATATTTT. The rearrangement uses TRBV30 and TRBJ1-3; a possible D gene is TRBD1 (6 bases). Germline V lookup: CDR1 GTSNPN, CDR2 SVGIG (reference sequence). This CDR3 has 14 amino acids. Trimming took off 2 bases at V and 4 bases at J, with 12 bases between the two ends.

This chain joins TRBV5-6 and TRBJ1-6; 8 bases line up with TRBD1. V lost 4 bases, J lost 10 bases, and 7 bases stayed unmatched. Germline CDR1 reads SGHDT; CDR2 reads YYEEEE. This CDR3 has 14 residues. The CDR3 nucleotides are TGTGCCAGCAGCCAGACAGGGGATTCATCACCCCTCCACTTT. The encoded protein is CASSQTGDSSPLHF.

The chain links TRBV6-6 to TRBJ1-1; tentatively, D is TRBD1 (6 bases). The CDR3 consists of 15 residues. Trimming left V 5 bases short and J 3 bases short, with 16 bases between. Germline CDR1 MNHNY, CDR2 SVGAGI (reference sequence). This CDR3 is CASSPHQAGDTEAFF. CDR3 in DNA: TGTGCCAGCAGTCCCCACCAGGCAGGGGACACTGAAGCTTTCTTT.

V is TRBV6-5 and J is TRBJ2-7, with 7 bases that match TRBD1. V trimming: 6 bases; J trimming: 1 base; junction bases outside the gene matches: 6. The germline CDR1 and CDR2 sequences are MNHEY and SVGAGI. CDR3 size: 14 residues. CDR3 amino acids: CASRRTGPSYEQYF. The CDR3 DNA reads TGTGCCAGCAGACGGACAGGTCCTTCCTACGAGCAGTACTTC.

Details on this clone: Other DNA sequences within the sample encode an identical CDR3. The chain links TRBV5-6 to TRBJ2-7; 7 bases fit TRBD1. The CDR3 runs to 18 residues. Trimming took 1 base from V and 2 from J; bases not matched to a gene: 15. Germline CDR1 reads SGHDT; CDR2 reads YYEEEE. CDR3 DNA sequence: TGTGCCAGCAGCTTGCCCCTCCTGACGGACAGGATCCCCTACGAGCAGTACTTC. Residues: CASSLPLLTDRIPYEQYF. Looking up the rest from reference TRBV5-6 and TRBJ2-7 gives the full variable domain: DAGVTQSPTHLIKTRGQQVTLRCSPKSGHDTVSWYQQALGQGPQFIFQYYEEEERQRGNFPDRFSGHQFPNYSSELNVNALLLGDSALYLCASSLPLLTDRIPYEQYFGPGTRLTVT.

This clone was seen a few times. The gene calls are TRBV4-1 and TRBJ2-5; 8 bases map to TRBD1. The CDR3 totals 19 residues. Germline trimming cut 0 bases from V and 9 bases from J; bases unmatched to any gene: 21. CDR1 MGHRA and CDR2 YSYEKL come from the germline V gene. DNA of the CDR3: TGCGCCAGCAGCCAAGATGGCCGATTAGGACAGGGTAACAACGAGGCCCAGTACTTC. This gives the protein CASSQDGRLGQGNNEAQYF.

The V gene is TRBV7-9, the J gene TRBJ2-2; TRBD2 might be the D (5 bases). Germline CDR1 and CDR2: SEHNR and FQNEAQ (reference sequence). The V and J ends lost 4 bases and 4 bases respectively, with 13 bases between them. CDR3 size: 15 residues. The CDR3 DNA is TGTGCCAGCAGCTCGCGGGCGCCCGGCACCGGGGAGCTGTTTTTT. This translates into CASSSRAPGTGELFF.